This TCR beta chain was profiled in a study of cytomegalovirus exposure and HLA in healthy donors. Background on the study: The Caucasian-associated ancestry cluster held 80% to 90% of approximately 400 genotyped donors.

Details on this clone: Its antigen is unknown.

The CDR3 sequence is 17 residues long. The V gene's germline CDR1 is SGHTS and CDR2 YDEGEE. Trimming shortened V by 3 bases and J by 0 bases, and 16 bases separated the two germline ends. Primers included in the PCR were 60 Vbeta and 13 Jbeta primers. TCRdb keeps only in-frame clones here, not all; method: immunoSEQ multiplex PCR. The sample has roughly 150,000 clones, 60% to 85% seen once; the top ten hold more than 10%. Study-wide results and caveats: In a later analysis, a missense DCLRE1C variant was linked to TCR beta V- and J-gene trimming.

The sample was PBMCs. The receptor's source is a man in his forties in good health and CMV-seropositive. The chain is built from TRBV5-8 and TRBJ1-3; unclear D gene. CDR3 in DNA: TGTGCCAGCAGCTCTCTTATACTGATTCGCTCTGGAAACACCATATATTTT. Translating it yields CASSSLILIRSGNTIYF.